Each of the 15 T cell receptor beta chains below was sequenced from the same sample in a study of T cell responses to AZD1222 COVID-19 vaccine. The table came from immunoSEQ multiplex PCR; TCRdb's copy has only in-frame clones and leaves some out. Of roughly 100,000 clones in the sample, about nine tenths are singletons; the top ten hold around 4.8%. Sequences were derived from peripheral blood, sampled on day 0 of AZD1222 vaccination. The receptors come from an adult in good health.

This chain joins TRBV5-1 and TRBJ1-2; 7 bases are a match to TRBD1. Germline CDR1 is SGHRS and CDR2 is YFSETQ. The CDR3 consists of 14 residues. Trimming at V came to 4 bases and at J to 0 bases, leaving 3 bases not matched to a gene. CDR3 region: CASSTQGANYGYTF. CDR3 coding DNA: TGCGCCAGCAGCACGCAGGGGGCTAACTATGGCTACACCTTC.

The chain has TRBV6-5 and TRBJ1-1; D gene ambiguous. V was pared by 6 bases and J by 1 base, with 12 bases between. The CDR3 runs 14 residues. Germline V gene data show CDR1 as MNHEY and CDR2 as SVGAGI. The CDR3 region has the DNA TGTGCCAGCAGCCCAATCGGAGAGAACACTGAAGCTTTCTTT. Translating gives CASSPIGENTEAFF.

The chain couples TRBV7-8 to TRBJ1-4; the D gene is possibly TRBD1 (5 bases). The germline V gene encodes CDR1 SGHVS and CDR2 FQNEAQ. The CDR3 extends over 16 amino acids. The V gene lost 5 bases and the J gene lost 1 base, with 14 bases spanning the gap. The chain's CDR3 is CASSPPRGGTNEKLFF. As DNA, the CDR3 is TGTGCCAGCAGCCCCCCCCGGGGGGGAACTAATGAAAAACTGTTTTTT.

V gene TRBV6-5 combines with J gene TRBJ1-6; a weak D match, TRBD1 (5 bases). Germline V lookup: CDR1 MNHEY, CDR2 SVGAGI. Trimming pared 8 bases from V and 7 bases from J, leaving 12 bases between. This CDR3 has 13 residues. CDR3 sequence reads: CASWGGSNSPLHF. The CDR3 bases are TGTGCCAGCTGGGGGGGGTCGAATTCACCCCTCCACTTT.

For the CDR3, the DNA is TGTGCCAGCAGCGTAGGACACGGCGAGCAGTACTTC. It encodes CASSVGHGEQYF. This sequence joins TRBV9 and TRBJ2-7; no definite D call. This CDR3 spans 12 amino acids. Germline-derived CDR1 and CDR2 are SGDLS and YYNGEE. The germline V and J ends were trimmed by 0 bases and 6 bases, with 7 bases remaining between them.

The V gene is TRBV7-2, the J gene TRBJ1-5; 8 nucleotides match TRBD1. CDR3 length equals 15 residues. Germline assignment: CDR1 SGHTA and CDR2 FQGNSA. V trimming: 3 bases; J trimming: 5 bases; junction bases outside the gene matches: 6. The CDR3: CASSLGQGADQPQHF. DNA of the CDR3: TGTGCCAGCAGCTTGGGGCAGGGGGCGGATCAGCCCCAGCATTTT.

This clone came up once. CDR3 region: CASSPGTVDTQYF. DNA of the CDR3: TGCGCCAGCAGCCCTGGGACGGTAGATACGCAGTATTTT. This chain uses TRBV5-1 with TRBJ2-3; D might be TRBD1 or TRBD2, each matching 5 bases. V lost 4 bases and J lost 5, with 11 bases in between. Germline assignment: CDR1 SGHRS and CDR2 YFSETQ. The CDR3 loop spans 13 amino acids.

The gene calls are TRBV7-2 and TRBJ1-3, with D perhaps TRBD1 (6 bases). Germline V gene data show CDR1 as SGHTA and CDR2 as FQGNSA. The length of the CDR3 is 15 residues. V was clipped by 3 bases and J by 2 bases, with 11 bases between them. CDR3 amino acids: CASSFAGTTGNTIYF. CDR3 nucleotide sequence: TGTGCCAGCAGCTTCGCCGGGACAACTGGAAACACCATATATTTT.

The chain recombines TRBV11-2 with TRBJ1-3; D ambiguous. CDR1 is SGHAT and CDR2 is FQNNGV in the germline V gene. V was shortened by 4 bases and J by 5 bases, with 6 bases between the two germline ends. The CDR3 is 12 residues long. The CDR3 nucleotides are TGTGCCAGCAGCTCCCTGAGAAACACCATATATTTT. This sequence encodes CASSSLRNTIYF.

V gene TRBV5-6 combines with J gene TRBJ1-2, with 7 positions matching TRBD1. This CDR3 region has 16 residues. The germline CDR1 and CDR2 sequences are SGHDT and YYEEEE. V shed 2 bases, J shed 5 bases, and the junction held 12 bases outside the gene matches. As DNA, the CDR3 is TGTGCCAGCAGCTTCGTCGGGCAGGGGGATAGGTATGGCTACACCTTC. The encoded protein is CASSFVGQGDRYGYTF.

CDR3: CASSQYELGTQYF. In DNA, the CDR3 is TGCGCCAGCAGCCAGTATGAGTTGGGTACGCAGTATTTT. The rearrangement links TRBV4-3 to TRBJ2-3; D remains ambiguous. Trimming cost V 3 bases and J 8 bases, with 12 bases left between them. From germline, CDR1 is LGHNA and CDR2 YSLEER. CDR3 size: 13 residues.

The chain combines TRBV28 with TRBJ2-5; D gene unclear. This CDR3 region has 16 residues. The V gene lost 1 base and the J gene lost 2 bases, with 14 bases spanning the gap. Germline V gene lookup returns CDR1 MDHEN and CDR2 SYDVKM. CDR3 sequence (DNA): TGTGCCAGCAGTTTATACAAGGAAGTGATACAAGAGACCCAGTACTTC. Translation gives CASSLYKEVIQETQYF.

This rearrangement joins TRBV6-6 to TRBJ2-1; D remains unclear. This CDR3 has 11 residues. Germline loops: CDR1 MNHNY, CDR2 SVGAGI (reference sequence). V lost 6 bases, J lost 5 bases, and 5 bases lay in between. CDR3 protein: CASSANNEQFF. For the CDR3, the DNA is TGTGCCAGCAGCGCTAACAATGAGCAGTTCTTC.

This chain joins TRBV7-3 and TRBJ2-6; 10 bases align to TRBD1. The ends lost 0 bases at V and 3 bases at J; junction bases unmatched: 2. Germline V gene data show CDR1 as SGHTA and CDR2 as FQGTGA. The CDR3 spans 17 residues. CDR3 nucleotide sequence: TGTGCCAGCAGCTTAACCGGGACAGGGGTTGGGGCCAACGTCCTGACTTTC. Translating it yields CASSLTGTGVGANVLTF. The full variable domain, completed using reference TRBV7-3 and TRBJ2-6, is GAGVSQTPSNKVTEKGKYVELRCDPISGHTALYWYRQSLGQGPEFLIYFQGTGAADDSGLPNDRFFAVRPEGSVSTLKIQRTERGDSAVYLCASSLTGTGVGANVLTFGAGSRLTVL.

V gene TRBV7-8 combines with J gene TRBJ1-6; D is possibly TRBD1 (6 bases). The V and J ends lost 2 bases and 10 bases respectively, with 9 bases between them. Germline CDR1 reads SGHVS; CDR2 reads FQNEAQ. The CDR3 has 13 residues. The CDR3 bases are TGTGCCAGCAGCTTAAGACAGGAATCACCCCTCCACTTT. This codes for CASSLRQESPLHF.